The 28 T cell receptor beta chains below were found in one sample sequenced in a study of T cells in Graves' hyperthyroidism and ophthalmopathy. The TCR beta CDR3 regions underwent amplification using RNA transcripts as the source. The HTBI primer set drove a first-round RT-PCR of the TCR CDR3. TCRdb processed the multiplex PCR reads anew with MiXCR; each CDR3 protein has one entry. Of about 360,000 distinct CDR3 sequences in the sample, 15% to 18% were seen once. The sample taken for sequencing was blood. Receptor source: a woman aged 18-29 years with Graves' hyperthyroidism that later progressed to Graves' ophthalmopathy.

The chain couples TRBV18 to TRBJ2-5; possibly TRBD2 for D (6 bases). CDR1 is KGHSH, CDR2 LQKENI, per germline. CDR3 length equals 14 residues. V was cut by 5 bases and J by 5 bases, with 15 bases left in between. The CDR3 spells CASSTVDGGETQYF. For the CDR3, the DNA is TGTGCCAGCTCAACCGTAGATGGGGGGGAGACCCAGTACTTC.

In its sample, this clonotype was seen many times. CDR3 coding DNA: TGTGCCAGCACTAATAGGGGGTGGTCCTACGAGCAGTACTTC. Its protein product is CASTNRGWSYEQYF. J is TRBJ2-7 and V is TRBV28, with TRBD1 as a possible D gene (6 bases). The V gene's germline CDR1 is MDHEN and CDR2 SYDVKM. Trimming pared 7 bases from V and 1 base from J, leaving 14 bases between. CDR3 size: 14 residues.

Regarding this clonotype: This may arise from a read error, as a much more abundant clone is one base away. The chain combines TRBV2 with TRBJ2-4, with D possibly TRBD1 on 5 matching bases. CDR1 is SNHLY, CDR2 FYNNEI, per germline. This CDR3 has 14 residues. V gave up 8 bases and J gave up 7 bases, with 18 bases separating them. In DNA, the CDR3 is TGTGCCAGCCTCGCAAGGGGCCCAAGGAACATTCAGTACTTC. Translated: CASLARGPRNIQYF.

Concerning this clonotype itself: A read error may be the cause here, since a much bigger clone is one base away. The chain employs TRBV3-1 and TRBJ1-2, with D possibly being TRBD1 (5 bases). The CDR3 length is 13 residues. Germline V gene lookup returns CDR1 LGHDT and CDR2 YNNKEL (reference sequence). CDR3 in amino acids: CASSQDRVYSYTF. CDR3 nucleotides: TGTGCCAGCAGCCAAGACAGGGTCTATAGCTACACCTTC.

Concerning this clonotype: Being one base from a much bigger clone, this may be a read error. The CDR3 loop reads CASMARRERYF. CDR3 nucleotides: TGTGCCAGCATGGCGAGAAGGGAGCGGTACTTC. The chain is built from TRBV28 and TRBJ2-7, with a possible D match to TRBD2 (5 bases). Per the germline V gene, CDR1 is MDHEN and CDR2 is SYDVKM. The CDR3 is made up of 11 amino acids.

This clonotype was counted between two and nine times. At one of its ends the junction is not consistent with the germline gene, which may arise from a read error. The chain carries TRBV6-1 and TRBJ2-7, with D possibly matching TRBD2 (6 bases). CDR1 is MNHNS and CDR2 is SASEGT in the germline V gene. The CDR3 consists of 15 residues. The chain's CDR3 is CASSKAREVAYEQYF. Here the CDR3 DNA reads TGTGCCAGCAGTAAAGCGAGGGAGGTGGCCTACGAGCAGTACTTC.

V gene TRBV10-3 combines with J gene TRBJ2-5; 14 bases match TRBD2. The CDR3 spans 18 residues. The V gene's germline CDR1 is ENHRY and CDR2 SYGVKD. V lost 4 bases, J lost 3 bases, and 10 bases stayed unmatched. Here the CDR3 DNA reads TGTGCCATCAGTGGAGGGACTAGCGGGAGAGGGGTGGAAGAGACCCAGTACTTC. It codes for CAISGGTSGRGVEETQYF.

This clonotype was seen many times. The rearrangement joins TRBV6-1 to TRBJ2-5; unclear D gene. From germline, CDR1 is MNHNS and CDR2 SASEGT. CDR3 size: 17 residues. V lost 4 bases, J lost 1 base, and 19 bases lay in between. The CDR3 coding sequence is TGTGCCAGCAGTGTGCTCTCCGCCGCGGACGGCCAAGAGACCCAGTACTTC. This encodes CASSVLSAADGQETQYF.

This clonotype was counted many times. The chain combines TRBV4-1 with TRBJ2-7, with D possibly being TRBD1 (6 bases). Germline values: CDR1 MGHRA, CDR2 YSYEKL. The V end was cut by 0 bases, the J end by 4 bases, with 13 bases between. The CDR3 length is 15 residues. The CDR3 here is CASSQDGRGGYEQYF. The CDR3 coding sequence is TGCGCCAGCAGCCAAGACGGCAGGGGTGGGTACGAGCAGTACTTC.

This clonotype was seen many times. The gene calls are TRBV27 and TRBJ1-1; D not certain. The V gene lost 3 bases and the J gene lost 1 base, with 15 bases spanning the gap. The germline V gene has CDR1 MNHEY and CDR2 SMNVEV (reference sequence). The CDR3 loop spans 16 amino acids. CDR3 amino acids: CASSLSLLTGNTEAFF. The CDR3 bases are TGTGCCAGCAGTTTGTCCCTGTTGACCGGGAACACTGAAGCTTTCTTT.

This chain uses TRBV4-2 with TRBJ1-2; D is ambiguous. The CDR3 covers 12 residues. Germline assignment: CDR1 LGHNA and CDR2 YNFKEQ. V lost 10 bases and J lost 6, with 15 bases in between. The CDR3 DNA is TGTGCCACCAGGACGCTCCTAAATGGCTACACCTTC. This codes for CATRTLLNGYTF.

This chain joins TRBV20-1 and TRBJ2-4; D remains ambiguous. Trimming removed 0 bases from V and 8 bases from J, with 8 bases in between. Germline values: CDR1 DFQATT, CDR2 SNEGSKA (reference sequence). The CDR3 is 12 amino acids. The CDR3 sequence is CSARDRFHIQYF. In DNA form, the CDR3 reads TGCAGTGCTAGAGATAGATTTCACATTCAGTACTTC.

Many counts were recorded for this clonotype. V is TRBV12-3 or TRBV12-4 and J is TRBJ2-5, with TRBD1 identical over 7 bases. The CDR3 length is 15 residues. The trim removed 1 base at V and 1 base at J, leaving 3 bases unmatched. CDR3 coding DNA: TGTGCCAGCAGTTTAGGGTGGGACAGCCAAGAGACCCAGTACTTC. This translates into CASSLGWDSQETQYF.

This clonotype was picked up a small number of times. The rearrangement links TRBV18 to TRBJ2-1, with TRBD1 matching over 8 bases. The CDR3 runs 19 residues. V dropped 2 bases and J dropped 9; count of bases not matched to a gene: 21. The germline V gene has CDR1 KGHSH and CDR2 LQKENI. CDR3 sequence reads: CASSPVLGSPGGFRGEQFF. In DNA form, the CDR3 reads TGTGCCAGCTCACCAGTTCTAGGTTCGCCAGGGGGCTTTCGGGGTGAGCAGTTCTTC.

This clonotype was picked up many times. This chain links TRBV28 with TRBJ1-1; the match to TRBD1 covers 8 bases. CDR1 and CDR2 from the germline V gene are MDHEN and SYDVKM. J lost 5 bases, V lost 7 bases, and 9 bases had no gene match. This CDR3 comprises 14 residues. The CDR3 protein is CASTPDRERTEAFF. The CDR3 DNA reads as TGTGCCAGCACCCCGGACAGGGAGAGGACTGAAGCTTTCTTT.

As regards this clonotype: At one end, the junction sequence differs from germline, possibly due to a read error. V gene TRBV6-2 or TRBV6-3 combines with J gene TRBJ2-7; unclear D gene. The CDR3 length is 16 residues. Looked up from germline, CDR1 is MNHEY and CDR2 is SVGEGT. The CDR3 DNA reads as TGTGCCAGCATTTACTTAAGCTTCGCATCTACCAGTGAGCAGTACTTC. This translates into CASIYLSFASTSEQYF.

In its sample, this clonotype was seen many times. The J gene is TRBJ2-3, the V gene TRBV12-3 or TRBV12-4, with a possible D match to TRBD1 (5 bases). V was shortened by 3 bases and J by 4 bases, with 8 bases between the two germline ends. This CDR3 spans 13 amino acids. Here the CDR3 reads CASSLPRADTQYF. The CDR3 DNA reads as TGTGCCAGCAGTTTGCCCAGGGCAGATACGCAGTATTTT.

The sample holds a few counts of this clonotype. The CDR3 loop is CASSFSAGIRETQYF. CDR3 nucleotides: TGTGCCAGCAGTTTCTCAGCGGGAATACGGGAGACCCAGTACTTC. The chain recombines TRBV27 with TRBJ2-5; 7 positions match TRBD2. Trimming cost V 3 bases and J 5 bases; bases outside gene matches: 9. Germline V CDR1 and CDR2: MNHEY, SMNVEV (reference sequence). The CDR3 sequence is 15 residues long.

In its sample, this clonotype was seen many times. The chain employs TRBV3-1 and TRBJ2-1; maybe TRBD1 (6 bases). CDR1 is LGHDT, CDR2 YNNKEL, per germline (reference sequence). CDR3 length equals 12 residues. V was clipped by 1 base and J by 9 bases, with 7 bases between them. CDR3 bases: TGTGCCAGCAGCCAAGTGGGGGCTGAGCAGTTCTTC. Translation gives CASSQVGAEQFF.

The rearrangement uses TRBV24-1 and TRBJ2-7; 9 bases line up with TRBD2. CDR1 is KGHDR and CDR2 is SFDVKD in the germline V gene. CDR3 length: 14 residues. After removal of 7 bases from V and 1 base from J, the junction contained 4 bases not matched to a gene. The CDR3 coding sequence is TGTGCCACCAGCCCGGGACTAGCTTCCTACGAGCAGTACTTC. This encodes CATSPGLASYEQYF.

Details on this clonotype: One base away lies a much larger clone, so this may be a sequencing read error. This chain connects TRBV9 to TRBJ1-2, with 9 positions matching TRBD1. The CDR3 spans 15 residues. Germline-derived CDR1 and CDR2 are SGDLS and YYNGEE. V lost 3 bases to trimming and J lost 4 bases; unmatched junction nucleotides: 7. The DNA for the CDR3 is TGTGCCAGCAGCGCATCCGGGACAGGGACCTATGGCTACACCTTC. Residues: CASSASGTGTYGYTF.

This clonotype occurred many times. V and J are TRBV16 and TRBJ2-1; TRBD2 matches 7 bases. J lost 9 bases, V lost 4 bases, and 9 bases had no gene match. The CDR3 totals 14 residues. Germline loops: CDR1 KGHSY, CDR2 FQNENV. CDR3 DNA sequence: TGTGCCAGCAGCCTTAGTCAAGCGGGAAGTGAGCAGTTCTTC. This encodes CASSLSQAGSEQFF. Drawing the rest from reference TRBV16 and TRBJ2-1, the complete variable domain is GEEVAQTPKHLVRGEGQKAKLYCAPIKGHSYVFWYQQVLKNEFKFLISFQNENVFDETGMPKERFSAKCLPNSPCSLEIQATKLEDSAVYFCASSLSQAGSEQFFGPGTRLTVL.

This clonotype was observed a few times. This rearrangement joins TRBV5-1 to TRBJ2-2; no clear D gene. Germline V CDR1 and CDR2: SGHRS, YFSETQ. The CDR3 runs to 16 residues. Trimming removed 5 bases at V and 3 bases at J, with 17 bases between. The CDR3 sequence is CASSFAQNSYTGELFF. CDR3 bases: TGCGCCAGCAGTTTCGCTCAGAACAGTTACACCGGGGAGCTGTTTTTT.

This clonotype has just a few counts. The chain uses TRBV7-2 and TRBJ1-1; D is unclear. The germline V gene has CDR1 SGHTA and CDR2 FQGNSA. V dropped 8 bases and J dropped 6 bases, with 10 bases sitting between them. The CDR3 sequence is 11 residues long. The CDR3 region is CASVRRSEAFF. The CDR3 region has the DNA TGTGCCAGCGTCCGGAGATCTGAAGCTTTCTTT. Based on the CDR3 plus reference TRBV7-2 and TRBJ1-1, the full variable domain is GAGVSQSPSNKVTEKGKDVELRCDPISGHTALYWYRQSLGQGLEFLIYFQGNSAPDKSGLPSDRFSAERTGGSVSTLTIQRTQQEDSAVYLCASVRRSEAFFGQGTRLTVV.

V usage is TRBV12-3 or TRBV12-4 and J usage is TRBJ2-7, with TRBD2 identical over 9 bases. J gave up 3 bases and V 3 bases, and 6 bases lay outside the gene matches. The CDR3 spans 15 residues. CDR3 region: CASSFVREGRYEQYF. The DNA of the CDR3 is TGTGCCAGCAGTTTTGTGCGGGAGGGCCGCTACGAGCAGTACTTC.

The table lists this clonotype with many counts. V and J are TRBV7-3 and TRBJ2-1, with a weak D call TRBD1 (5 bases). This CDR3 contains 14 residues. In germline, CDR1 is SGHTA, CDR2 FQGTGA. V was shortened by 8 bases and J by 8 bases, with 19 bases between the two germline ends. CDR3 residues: CASGWGSTPHEQFF. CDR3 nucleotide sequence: TGTGCCAGCGGGTGGGGCAGTACCCCCCATGAGCAGTTCTTC.

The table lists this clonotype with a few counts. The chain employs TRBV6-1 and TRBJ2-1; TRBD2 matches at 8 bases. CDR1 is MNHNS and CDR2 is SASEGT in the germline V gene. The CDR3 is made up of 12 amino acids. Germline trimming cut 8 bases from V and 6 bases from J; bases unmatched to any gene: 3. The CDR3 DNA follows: TGTGCCAGCCGGGGGGGATCCAATGAGCAGTTCTTC. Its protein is CASRGGSNEQFF.

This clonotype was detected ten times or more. Here the CDR3 reads CASSRTSGDPSYEQYF. The CDR3 DNA reads TGTGCCAGCAGTCGGACTAGCGGAGACCCCTCCTACGAGCAGTACTTC. This chain connects TRBV28 to TRBJ2-7; 10 positions match TRBD2. V trimming: 5 bases; J trimming: 0 bases; junction bases outside the gene matches: 7. The CDR3 consists of 16 residues. Per the germline V gene, CDR1 is MDHEN and CDR2 is SYDVKM.